The 14 T cell receptor beta chains reported below all come from one sample, sequenced in a study of shared clonotypes between healthy human individuals. Only in-frame clones appear in the TCRdb table, and some are missing; sequencing was by immunoSEQ multiplex PCR. The table has some 980,000 clones, around 80% seen once. Sequencing input: memory CD4+ T cells sorted from blood. Subset reported: CD45RA-negative fraction. The receptors derive from a man aged 18 to 29 in good health.

The genes are TRBV9 and TRBJ2-5; D is undetermined. The V end was cut by 5 bases, the J end by 5 bases, with 13 bases between. CDR3 length: 13 amino acids. Germline-derived CDR1 and CDR2 are SGDLS and YYNGEE. CDR3 DNA sequence: TGTGCCAGCAGTGACTTAAACGAGGAGACCCAGTACTTC. This gives the protein CASSDLNEETQYF. Combining the CDR3 with reference TRBV9 and TRBJ2-5 gives the whole variable domain DSGVTQTPKHLITATGQRVTLRCSPRSGDLSVYWYQQSLDQGLQFLIQYYNGEERAKGNILERFSAQQFPDLHSELNLSSLELGDSALYFCASSDLNEETQYFGPGTRLLVL.

This clone was recorded at least ten times. The rearrangement links TRBV2 to TRBJ1-1; tentatively, D is TRBD1 (6 bases). Looked up from germline, CDR1 is SNHLY and CDR2 is FYNNEI. The CDR3 is 13 amino acids. Trimming left V 6 bases short and J 1 base short, with 9 bases between. The CDR3 reads CASRLQGNTEAFF. The CDR3 DNA reads TGTGCCAGCAGGCTACAGGGGAACACTGAAGCTTTCTTT.

This clone was detected only a few times. The V call is TRBV5-4, the J call TRBJ1-6; the match to TRBD1 covers 7 bases. This CDR3 spans 14 amino acids. Germline values: CDR1 SGHNT, CDR2 YYREEE (reference sequence). The junction had 8 bases not matched to a gene; V was cut back by 3 bases and J by 11 bases. The CDR3 DNA follows: TGTGCCAGCAGCTCCGGACAGGTTGATCCACCCCTCCACTTT. Protein product: CASSSGQVDPPLHF.

This chain links TRBV7-6 with TRBJ2-4; D assignment may be TRBD1 or TRBD2 (7 bases each). V was clipped by 2 bases and J by 1 base, with 27 bases between them. Germline-derived CDR1 and CDR2 are SGHVS and FNYEAQ. This CDR3 contains 21 residues. The CDR3 spells CASSLSPGGEFPLVAKNIQYF. In DNA, the CDR3 is TGTGCCAGCAGCTTATCCCCAGGGGGGGAGTTTCCCCTGGTGGCCAAAAACATTCAGTACTTC.

The rearrangement joins TRBV30 to TRBJ1-5; D may be TRBD1 (5 bases). Between the trimmed V and J ends, which lost 2 bases and 0 bases, there was a span of 11 bases. Germline CDR1 is GTSNPN and CDR2 is SVGIG (reference sequence). CDR3 size: 15 residues. DNA of the CDR3: TGTGCCTGGAGTAGGGGTTCTTCTAGCAATCAGCCCCAGCATTTT. Translation: CAWSRGSSSNQPQHF.

The CDR3 here is CASSLGVPSNEQFF. CDR3 bases: TGTGCCAGCAGCTTAGGGGTCCCGAGCAATGAGCAGTTCTTC. The chain has TRBV7-2 and TRBJ2-1; no clear D gene. Trimming cost V 1 base and J 6 bases, with 10 bases left between them. In germline, CDR1 is SGHTA, CDR2 FQGNSA. The length of the CDR3 is 14 residues.

The chain carries TRBV7-2 and TRBJ2-5, with D possibly matching TRBD2 (6 bases). The CDR3 has 13 amino acids. Looked up from germline, CDR1 is SGHTA and CDR2 is FQGNSA. V lost 5 bases to trimming and J lost 5 bases, with 12 bases between them. The DNA for the CDR3 is TGTGCCAGCAGCCTCGTAACTAGCGAGACCCAGTACTTC. This gives the protein CASSLVTSETQYF.

The chain uses TRBV7-2 and TRBJ2-2; D uncertain. The V end was cut by 1 base, the J end by 0 bases, with 6 bases between. The CDR3 covers 15 residues. The V gene's germline CDR1 is SGHTA and CDR2 FQGNSA. The CDR3 DNA is TGTGCCAGCAGCTTAGTTCCCACGAACACCGGGGAGCTGTTTTTT. Encoded protein: CASSLVPTNTGELFF.

Notes on this clone: Distinct nucleotide sequences in the sample also encode this CDR3. The rearrangement joins TRBV5-1 to TRBJ2-1; 13 positions agree with TRBD2. Germline lookup yields CDR1 SGHRS and CDR2 YFSETQ. The CDR3 runs 15 residues. Trimming at V came to 4 bases and at J to 4 bases, leaving 2 bases not matched to a gene. CDR3 in amino acids: CASSLGLAGYNEQFF. In DNA form, the CDR3 reads TGCGCCAGCAGCCTGGGACTAGCGGGATACAATGAGCAGTTCTTC.

Here the CDR3 reads CASRRTGTTHTGELFF. CDR3 in DNA: TGTGCCAGCAGAAGAACCGGGACTACCCACACCGGGGAGCTGTTTTTT. The chain uses TRBV6-6 and TRBJ2-2; TRBD2 matches at 7 bases. The V segment lost 6 bases and the J segment 3 bases; nucleotides outside the gene matches: 10. From germline, CDR1 is MNHNY and CDR2 SVGAGI (reference sequence). The CDR3 has 16 amino acids.

The V and J genes are TRBV30 and TRBJ1-1; D possibly corresponds to TRBD1 (5 bases). The V end was cut by 0 bases, the J end by 4 bases, with 9 bases between. The CDR3 is 13 amino acids. Germline V gives CDR1 GTSNPN, CDR2 SVGIG (reference sequence). The CDR3 sequence is CAWSVPGTTEAFF. For the CDR3, the DNA is TGTGCCTGGAGTGTACCGGGGACCACTGAAGCTTTCTTT.

The J gene is TRBJ2-7, the V gene TRBV6-6, with D tentatively TRBD1 (6 bases). The V end was cut by 6 bases, the J end by 3 bases, with 18 bases between. The CDR3 loop spans 15 amino acids. Germline-derived CDR1 and CDR2 are MNHNY and SVGAGI (reference sequence). CDR3 sequence (DNA): TGTGCCAGCAGCCAGCTTAGACAGGCGGGCTACGAGCAGTACTTC. Residues: CASSQLRQAGYEQYF.

This clone was seen at least ten times. The chain carries TRBV7-8 and TRBJ1-1; a weak D match, TRBD1 (5 bases). This CDR3 comprises 15 residues. Germline CDR1 is SGHVS and CDR2 is FQNEAQ. Between the trimmed V and J ends, which lost 5 bases and 5 bases, there was a span of 18 bases. In nucleotides, the CDR3 is TGTGCCAGCAGCCCGCAACGGGGCGTGGCAACTGAAGCTTTCTTT. Its protein is CASSPQRGVATEAFF.

This clone was recorded a few times. This sequence joins TRBV7-2 and TRBJ2-5; TRBD2 matches 15 bases. V dropped 4 bases and J dropped 1; count of bases not matched to a gene: 7. Germline loops: CDR1 SGHTA, CDR2 FQGNSA. The CDR3 length is 18 residues. The CDR3 is CASSSRTSGRASQETQYF. As DNA, the CDR3 is TGTGCCAGCAGCTCACGGACTAGCGGGAGGGCTAGCCAAGAGACCCAGTACTTC.